This TCR beta chain was retrieved from a study of cytomegalovirus exposure and HLA in healthy donors. Study-wide context: A preliminary data release comprised 80 million or so unique TCRs obtained from HLA-typed donors. Findings of the study overall: Cytomegalovirus status, reportedly, was diagnosed with high specificity and sensitivity by the classifier. DRB1 had the most TCR associations and HLA-C the fewest, a later analysis found, with rates varying by HLA locus. Later analysis suggested links between common viral pathogens and several top significant clusters.

Primers included in the PCR were 60 Vbeta and 13 Jbeta primers. The method was immunoSEQ multiplex PCR; TCRdb's version includes in-frame clones alone and lacks a portion of them. The sample consists of roughly 98,000 clones, 60% to 80% of them appearing once. To note about this clone: The antigen remains undetermined.

The CDR3 extends over 15 amino acids. With V trimmed by 3 bases and J by 5 bases, 8 bases remained unmatched. Germline-derived CDR1 and CDR2 are KGHSH and LQKENI. J is TRBJ2-7 and V is TRBV18, with TRBD2 matching over 9 bases. The sequencing input was PBMCs. The receptor's source is a man aged 40-49 years in good health and CMV-seronegative. In nucleotides, the CDR3 is TGTGCCAGCTCACCCTCTAGCGGGGTCAGCCACGAGCAGTACTTC. Residues: CASSPSSGVSHEQYF.